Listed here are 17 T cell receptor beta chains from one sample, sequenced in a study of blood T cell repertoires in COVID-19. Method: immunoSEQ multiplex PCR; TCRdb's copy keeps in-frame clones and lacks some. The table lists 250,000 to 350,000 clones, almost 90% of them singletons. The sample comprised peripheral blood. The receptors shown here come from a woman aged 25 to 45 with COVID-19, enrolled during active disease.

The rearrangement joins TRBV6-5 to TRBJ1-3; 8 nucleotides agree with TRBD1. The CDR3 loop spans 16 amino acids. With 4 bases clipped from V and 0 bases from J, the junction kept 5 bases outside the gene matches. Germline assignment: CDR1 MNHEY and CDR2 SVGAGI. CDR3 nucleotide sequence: TGTGCCAGCAGTTTACAGGGGGATCACTCTGGAAACACCATATATTTT. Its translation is CASSLQGDHSGNTIYF.

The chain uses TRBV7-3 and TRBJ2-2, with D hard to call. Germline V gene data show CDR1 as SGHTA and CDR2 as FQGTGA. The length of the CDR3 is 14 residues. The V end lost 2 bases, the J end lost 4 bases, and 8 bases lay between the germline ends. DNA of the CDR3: TGTGCCAGCAGCTTAGGGCTGACCACCGGGGAGCTGTTTTTT. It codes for CASSLGLTTGELFF.

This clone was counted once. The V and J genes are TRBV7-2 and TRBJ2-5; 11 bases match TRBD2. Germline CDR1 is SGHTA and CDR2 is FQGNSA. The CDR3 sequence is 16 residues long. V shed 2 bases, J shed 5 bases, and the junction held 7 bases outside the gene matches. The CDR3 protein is CASSLSGTSGGETQYF. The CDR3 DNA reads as TGTGCCAGCAGCTTAAGTGGGACTAGCGGCGGGGAGACCCAGTACTTC. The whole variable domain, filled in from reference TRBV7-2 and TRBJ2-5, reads GAGVSQSPSNKVTEKGKDVELRCDPISGHTALYWYRQSLGQGLEFLIYFQGNSAPDKSGLPSDRFSAERTGGSVSTLTIQRTQQEDSAVYLCASSLSGTSGGETQYFGPGTRLLVL.

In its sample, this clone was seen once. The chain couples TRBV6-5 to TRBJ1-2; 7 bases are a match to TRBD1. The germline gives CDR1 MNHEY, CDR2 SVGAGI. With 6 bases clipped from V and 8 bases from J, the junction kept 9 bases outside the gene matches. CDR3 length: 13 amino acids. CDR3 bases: TGTGCCAGCAGGGTTGACAGGGATTTGGGCTACACCTTC. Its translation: CASRVDRDLGYTF.

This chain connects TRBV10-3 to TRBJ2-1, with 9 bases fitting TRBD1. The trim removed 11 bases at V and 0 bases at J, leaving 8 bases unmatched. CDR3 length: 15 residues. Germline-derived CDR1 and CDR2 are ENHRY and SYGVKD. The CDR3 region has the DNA TGTGCCGCCAAGACAGGGGGACCCTCCTACAATGAGCAGTTCTTC. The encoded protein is CAAKTGGPSYNEQFF.

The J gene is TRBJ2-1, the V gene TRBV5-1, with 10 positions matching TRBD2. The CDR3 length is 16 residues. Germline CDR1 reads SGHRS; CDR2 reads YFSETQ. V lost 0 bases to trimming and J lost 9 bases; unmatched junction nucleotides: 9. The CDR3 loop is CASSLGASGSLGEQFF. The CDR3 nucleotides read TGCGCCAGCAGCTTGGGGGCTAGCGGGAGTTTGGGTGAGCAGTTCTTC.

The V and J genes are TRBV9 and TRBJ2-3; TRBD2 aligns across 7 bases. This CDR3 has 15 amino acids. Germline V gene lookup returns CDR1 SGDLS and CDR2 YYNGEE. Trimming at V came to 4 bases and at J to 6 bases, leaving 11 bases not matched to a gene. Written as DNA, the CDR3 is TGTGCCAGCAGCCGGAGGCTAGCGGTGCAGGATACGCAGTATTTT. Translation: CASSRRLAVQDTQYF.

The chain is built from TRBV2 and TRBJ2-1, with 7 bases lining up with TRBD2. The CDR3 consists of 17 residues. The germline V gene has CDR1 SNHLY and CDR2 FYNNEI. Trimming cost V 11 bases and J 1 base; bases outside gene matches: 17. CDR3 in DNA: TGTGCCTCACGGGTGGTTTCCGGGAGGCCGTCCTACAATGAGCAGTTCTTC. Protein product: CASRVVSGRPSYNEQFF. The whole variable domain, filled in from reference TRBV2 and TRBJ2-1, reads EPEVTQTPSHQVTQMGQEVILRCVPISNHLYFYWYRQILGQKVEFLVSFYNNEISEKSEIFDDQFSVERPDGSNFTLKIRSTKLEDSAMYFCASRVVSGRPSYNEQFFGPGTRLTVL.

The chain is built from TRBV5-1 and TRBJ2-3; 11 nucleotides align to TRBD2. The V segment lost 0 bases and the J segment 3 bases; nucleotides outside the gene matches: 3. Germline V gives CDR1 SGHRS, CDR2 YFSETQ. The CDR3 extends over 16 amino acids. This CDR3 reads CASSLGLAGKTDTQYF. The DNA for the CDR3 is TGCGCCAGCAGCTTGGGACTAGCGGGGAAGACAGATACGCAGTATTTT. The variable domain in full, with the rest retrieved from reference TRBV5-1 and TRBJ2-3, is KAGVTQTPRYLIKTRGQQVTLSCSPISGHRSVSWYQQTPGQGLQFLFEYFSETQRNKGNFPGRFSGRQFSNSRSEMNVSTLELGDSALYLCASSLGLAGKTDTQYFGPGTRLTVL.

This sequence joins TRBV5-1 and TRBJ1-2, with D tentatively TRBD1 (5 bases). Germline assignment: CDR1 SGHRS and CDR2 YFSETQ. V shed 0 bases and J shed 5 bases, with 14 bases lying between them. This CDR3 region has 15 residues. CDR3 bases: TGCGCCAGCAGCTTGGCCGGCGGGGGGTCTTATGGCTACACCTTC. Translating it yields CASSLAGGGSYGYTF. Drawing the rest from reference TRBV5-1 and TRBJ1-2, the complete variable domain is KAGVTQTPRYLIKTRGQQVTLSCSPISGHRSVSWYQQTPGQGLQFLFEYFSETQRNKGNFPGRFSGRQFSNSRSEMNVSTLELGDSALYLCASSLAGGGSYGYTFGSGTRLTVV.

CDR3 nucleotides: TGTGCCAGCAGCCCGGAGACCTATGGCTACACCTTC. Translating it yields CASSPETYGYTF. V is TRBV5-5 and J is TRBJ1-2; no clear D. Trimming left V 4 bases short and J 4 bases short, with 8 bases between. Germline lookup yields CDR1 SGHKS and CDR2 YYEKEE (reference sequence). This CDR3 contains 12 residues.

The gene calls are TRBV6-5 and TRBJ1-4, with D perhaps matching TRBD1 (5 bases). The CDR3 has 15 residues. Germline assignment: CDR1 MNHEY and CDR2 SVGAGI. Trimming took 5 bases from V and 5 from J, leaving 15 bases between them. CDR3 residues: CASSRGGGFNEKLFF. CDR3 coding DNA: TGTGCCAGCAGTCGTGGCGGGGGATTCAATGAAAAACTGTTTTTT.

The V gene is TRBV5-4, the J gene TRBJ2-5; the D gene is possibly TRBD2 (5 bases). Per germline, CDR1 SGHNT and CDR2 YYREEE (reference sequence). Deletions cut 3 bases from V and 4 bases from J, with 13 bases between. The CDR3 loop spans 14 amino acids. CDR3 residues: CASSSRGFRETQYF. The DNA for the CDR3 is TGTGCCAGCAGCTCCCGGGGATTTAGAGAGACCCAGTACTTC.

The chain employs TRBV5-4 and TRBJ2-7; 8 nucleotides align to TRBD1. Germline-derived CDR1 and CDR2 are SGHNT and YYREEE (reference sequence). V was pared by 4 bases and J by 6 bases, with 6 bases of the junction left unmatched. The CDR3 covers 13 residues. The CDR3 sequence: CASSRDRGSEQYF. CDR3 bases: TGTGCCAGCAGCCGCGACAGGGGAAGCGAGCAGTACTTC.

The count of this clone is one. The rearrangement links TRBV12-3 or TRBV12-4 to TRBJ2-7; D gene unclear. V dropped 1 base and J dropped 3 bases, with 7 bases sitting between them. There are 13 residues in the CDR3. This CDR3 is CASSLGAYYEQYF. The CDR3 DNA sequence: TGTGCCAGCAGTTTAGGGGCCTACTACGAGCAGTACTTC.

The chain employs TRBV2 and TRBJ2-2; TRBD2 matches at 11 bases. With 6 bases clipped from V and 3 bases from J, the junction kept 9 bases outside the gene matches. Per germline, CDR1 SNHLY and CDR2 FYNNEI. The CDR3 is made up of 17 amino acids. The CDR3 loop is CASRTRGTSGYTGELFF. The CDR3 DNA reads TGTGCCAGCAGAACCAGGGGGACTAGCGGATACACCGGGGAGCTGTTTTTT.

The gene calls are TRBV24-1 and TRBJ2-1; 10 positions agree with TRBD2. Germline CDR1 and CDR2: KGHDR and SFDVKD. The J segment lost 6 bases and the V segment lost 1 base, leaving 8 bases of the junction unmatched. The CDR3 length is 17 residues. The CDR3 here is CATSDFTSGRALNEQFF. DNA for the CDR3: TGTGCCACCAGTGATTTTACCAGCGGGAGGGCCCTCAATGAGCAGTTCTTC.